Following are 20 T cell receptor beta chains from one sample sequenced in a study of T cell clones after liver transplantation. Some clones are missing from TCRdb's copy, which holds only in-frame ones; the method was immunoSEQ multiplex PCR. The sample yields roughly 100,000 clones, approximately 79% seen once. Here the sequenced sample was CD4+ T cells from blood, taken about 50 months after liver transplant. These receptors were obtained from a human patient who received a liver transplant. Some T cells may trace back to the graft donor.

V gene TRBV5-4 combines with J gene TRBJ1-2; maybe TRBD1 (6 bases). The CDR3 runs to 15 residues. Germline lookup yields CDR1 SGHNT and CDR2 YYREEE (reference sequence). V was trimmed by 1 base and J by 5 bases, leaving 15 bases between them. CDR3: CASSLNREALYGYTF. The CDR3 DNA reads TGTGCCAGCAGCTTGAACAGGGAAGCCCTATATGGCTACACCTTC.

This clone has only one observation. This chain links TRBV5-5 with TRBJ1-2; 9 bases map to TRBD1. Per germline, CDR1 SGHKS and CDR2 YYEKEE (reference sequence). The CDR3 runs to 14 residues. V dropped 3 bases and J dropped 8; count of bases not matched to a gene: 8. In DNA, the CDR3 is TGTGCCAGCAGCTCATGGACAGGGGTCGGCGGCTACACCTTC. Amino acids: CASSSWTGVGGYTF.

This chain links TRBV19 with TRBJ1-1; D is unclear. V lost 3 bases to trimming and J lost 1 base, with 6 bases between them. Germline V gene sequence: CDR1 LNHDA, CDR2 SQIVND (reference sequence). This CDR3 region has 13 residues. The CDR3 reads CASSIERNTEAFF. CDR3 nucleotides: TGTGCCAGTAGTATCGAACGGAACACTGAAGCTTTCTTT.

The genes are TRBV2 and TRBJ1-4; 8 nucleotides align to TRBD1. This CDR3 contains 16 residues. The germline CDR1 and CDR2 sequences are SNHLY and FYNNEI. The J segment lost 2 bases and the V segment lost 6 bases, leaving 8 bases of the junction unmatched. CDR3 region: CASRGRGLSTNEKLFF. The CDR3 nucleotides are TGTGCCAGCAGAGGCAGGGGGCTATCGACTAATGAAAAACTGTTTTTT. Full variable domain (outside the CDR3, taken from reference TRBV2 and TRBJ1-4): EPEVTQTPSHQVTQMGQEVILRCVPISNHLYFYWYRQILGQKVEFLVSFYNNEISEKSEIFDDQFSVERPDGSNFTLKIRSTKLEDSAMYFCASRGRGLSTNEKLFFGSGTQLSVL.

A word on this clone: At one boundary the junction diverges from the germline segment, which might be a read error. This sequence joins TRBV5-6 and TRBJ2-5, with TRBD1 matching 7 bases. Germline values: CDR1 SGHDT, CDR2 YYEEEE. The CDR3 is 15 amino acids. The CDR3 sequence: CASRLGRDRQETQYF. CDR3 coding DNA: TGTGCCAGCAGGTTGGGCCGGGACAGACAAGAGACCCAGTACTTC.

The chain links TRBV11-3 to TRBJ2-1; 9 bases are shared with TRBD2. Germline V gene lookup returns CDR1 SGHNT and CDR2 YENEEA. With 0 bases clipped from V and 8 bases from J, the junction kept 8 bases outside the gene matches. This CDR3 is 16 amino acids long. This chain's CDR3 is CASSLDGREGRDEQFF. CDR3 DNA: TGTGCCAGCAGCTTAGATGGGCGGGAGGGCCGCGATGAGCAGTTCTTC.

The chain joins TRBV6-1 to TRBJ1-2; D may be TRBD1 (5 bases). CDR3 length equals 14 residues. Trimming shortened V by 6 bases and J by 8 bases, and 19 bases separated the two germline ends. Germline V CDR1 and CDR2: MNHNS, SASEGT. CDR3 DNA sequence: TGTGCCAGCAGGCAGGGCGGGCAGGGAGGAGGCTACACCTTC. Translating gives CASRQGGQGGGYTF.

CDR3 sequence: CASSHIDRPYQPQHF. CDR3 in DNA: TGTGCCAGTAGCCACATAGACAGACCCTATCAGCCCCAGCATTTT. The chain has TRBV19 and TRBJ1-5; weak D call: TRBD1 (5 bases). Germline V CDR1 and CDR2: LNHDA, SQIVND (reference sequence). This CDR3 is built from 15 residues. The V end lost 6 bases, the J end lost 5 bases, and 17 bases lay between the germline ends.

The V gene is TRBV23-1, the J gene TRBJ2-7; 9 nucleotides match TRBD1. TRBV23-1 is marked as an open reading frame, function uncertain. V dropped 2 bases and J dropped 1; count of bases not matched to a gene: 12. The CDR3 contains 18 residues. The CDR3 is CASSQIGTPGQGSYEQYF. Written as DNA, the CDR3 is TGCGCCAGCAGTCAAATCGGAACTCCGGGACAGGGTTCCTACGAGCAGTACTTC.

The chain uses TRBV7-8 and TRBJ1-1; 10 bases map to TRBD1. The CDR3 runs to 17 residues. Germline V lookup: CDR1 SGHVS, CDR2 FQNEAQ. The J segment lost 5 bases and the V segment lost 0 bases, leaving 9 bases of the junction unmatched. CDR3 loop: CASSLATGGALLTEAFF. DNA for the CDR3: TGTGCCAGCAGCTTAGCGACAGGGGGCGCGCTCTTGACTGAAGCTTTCTTT.

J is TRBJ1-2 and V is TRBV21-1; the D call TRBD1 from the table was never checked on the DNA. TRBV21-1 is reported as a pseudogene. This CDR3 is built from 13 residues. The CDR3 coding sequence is TGTGCCAGCAGCAAAGCGCTCCAGGCTGGCTACACCTTC. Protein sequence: CASSKALQAGYTF.

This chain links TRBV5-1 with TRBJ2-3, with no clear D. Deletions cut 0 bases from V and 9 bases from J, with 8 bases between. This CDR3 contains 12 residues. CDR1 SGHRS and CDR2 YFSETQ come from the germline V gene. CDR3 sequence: CASSLDRGTQYF. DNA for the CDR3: TGCGCCAGCAGCTTGGATCGCGGAACGCAGTATTTT. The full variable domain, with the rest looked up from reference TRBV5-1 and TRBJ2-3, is KAGVTQTPRYLIKTRGQQVTLSCSPISGHRSVSWYQQTPGQGLQFLFEYFSETQRNKGNFPGRFSGRQFSNSRSEMNVSTLELGDSALYLCASSLDRGTQYFGPGTRLTVL.

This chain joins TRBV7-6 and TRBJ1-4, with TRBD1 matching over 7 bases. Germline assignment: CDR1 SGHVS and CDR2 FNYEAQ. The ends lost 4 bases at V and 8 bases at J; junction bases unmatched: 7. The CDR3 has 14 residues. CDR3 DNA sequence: TGTGCCAGCAGCTACCGACAGGGAGGGGAAAAACTGTTTTTT. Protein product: CASSYRQGGEKLFF.

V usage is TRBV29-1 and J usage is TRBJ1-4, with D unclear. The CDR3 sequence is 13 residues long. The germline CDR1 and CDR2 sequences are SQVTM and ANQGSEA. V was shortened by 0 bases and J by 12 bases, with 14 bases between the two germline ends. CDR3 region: CSVEERRTRQLFF. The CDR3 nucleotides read TGCAGCGTTGAAGAACGTCGTACGAGACAACTGTTTTTT.

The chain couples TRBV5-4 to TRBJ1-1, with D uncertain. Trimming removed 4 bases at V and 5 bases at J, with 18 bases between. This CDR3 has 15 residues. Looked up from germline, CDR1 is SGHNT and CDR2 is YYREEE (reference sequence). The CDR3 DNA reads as TGTGCCAGCAGCGGGGAGTGGGCCCGTAAGACTGAAGCTTTCTTT. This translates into CASSGEWARKTEAFF.

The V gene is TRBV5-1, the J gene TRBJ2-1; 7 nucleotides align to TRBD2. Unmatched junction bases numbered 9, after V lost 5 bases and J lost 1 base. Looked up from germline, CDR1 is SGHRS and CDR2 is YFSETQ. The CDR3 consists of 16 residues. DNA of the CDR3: TGCGCCAGCAGGATCGGACTAGGGGATTCCTACAATGAGCAGTTCTTC. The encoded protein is CASRIGLGDSYNEQFF.

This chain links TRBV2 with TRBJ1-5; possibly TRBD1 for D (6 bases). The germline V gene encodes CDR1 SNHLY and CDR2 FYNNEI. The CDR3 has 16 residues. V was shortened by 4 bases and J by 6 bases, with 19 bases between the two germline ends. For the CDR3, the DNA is TGTGCCAGCAGTGGGGGGGTCGGGGGCGGAAGTCAGCCCCAGCATTTT. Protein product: CASSGGVGGGSQPQHF.

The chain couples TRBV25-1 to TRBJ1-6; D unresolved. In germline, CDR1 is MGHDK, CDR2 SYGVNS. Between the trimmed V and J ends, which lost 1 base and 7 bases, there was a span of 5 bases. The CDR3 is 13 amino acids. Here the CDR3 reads CASSELENSPLHF. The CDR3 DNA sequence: TGTGCCAGCAGTGAATTAGAAAATTCACCCCTCCACTTT.

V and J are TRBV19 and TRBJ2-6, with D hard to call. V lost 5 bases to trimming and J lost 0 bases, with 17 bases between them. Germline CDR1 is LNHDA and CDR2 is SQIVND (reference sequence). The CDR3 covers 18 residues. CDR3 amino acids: CASSSRTLGISGANVLTF. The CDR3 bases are TGTGCCAGTAGTTCCCGGACCTTGGGCATCTCTGGGGCCAACGTCCTGACTTTC.

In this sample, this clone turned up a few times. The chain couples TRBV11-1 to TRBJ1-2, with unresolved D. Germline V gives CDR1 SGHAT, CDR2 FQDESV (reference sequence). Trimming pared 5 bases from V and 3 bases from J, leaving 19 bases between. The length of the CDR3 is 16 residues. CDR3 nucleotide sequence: TGTGCCAGCAGCCCAGGACGGTCCCTAGTCTACTATGGCTACACCTTC. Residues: CASSPGRSLVYYGYTF.